Below, one T cell receptor (beta chain) is given with its context. Its antigen is unknown. This CDR3 contains 16 residues. Per germline, CDR1 SGHAT and CDR2 FQDESV (reference sequence). Losses at the gene ends were 4 bases for V and 2 bases for J; bases not matched to a gene: 7. Study-level results: Tumor memory CD4+ T cell TCR gene usage clustered with blood and lymph node memory CD4+ cells and lymph node naive CD4+ cells.

Full-length variable regions came from constant-region reverse primers plus semi-nested Nested Universal Primer A PCR. TCRdb analysed the 5' RACE reads with MiXCR anew, one entry per CDR3 protein. Of approximately 60,000 distinct CDR3 sequences listed, 25% to 30% were seen once; the top ten hold around 3.1%. The memory fraction was CD4+CD45RO+CD25- cells. The TCR originated in a female donor with breast cancer. The specimen sequenced was tumor-infiltrating memory CD4+ T cells sorted from the breast tumor. Subset denoted: memory CD4+ T cells, CD4+CD45RO+CD25-. The V call is TRBV11-1, the J call TRBJ1-2; 10 bases map to TRBD1. CDR3 amino acids: CASSSLADRGNYGYTF. The DNA of the CDR3 is TGTGCCAGCAGCTCATTGGCGGACAGGGGGAACTATGGCTACACCTTC.